This paragraph reports one TCR beta chain. This record comes from a study of shared clonotypes between healthy human individuals. V lost 5 bases and J lost 7, with 12 bases in between. CDR1 is SGHDT and CDR2 is YYEEEE in the germline V gene. The CDR3 is made up of 12 amino acids. Assay used: immunoSEQ multiplex PCR; TCRdb lists only in-frame clones, some missing. The sample records 2 million to 2.5 million clones, roughly 93% being singletons. This clonotype originated in a man aged 18 to 30 in good health. Some clones in this sample may be carry-over from other donors' samples. The sequencing sample was made of naive CD4+ T cells from PBMCs. Specified subset: CD45RA+ positively selected. The chain is built from TRBV5-6 and TRBJ1-1; the D is unclear. The CDR3 bases are TGTGCCAGCAGGTGGTCGGAGGGTGAAGCTTTCTTT. Its protein product is CASRWSEGEAFF.